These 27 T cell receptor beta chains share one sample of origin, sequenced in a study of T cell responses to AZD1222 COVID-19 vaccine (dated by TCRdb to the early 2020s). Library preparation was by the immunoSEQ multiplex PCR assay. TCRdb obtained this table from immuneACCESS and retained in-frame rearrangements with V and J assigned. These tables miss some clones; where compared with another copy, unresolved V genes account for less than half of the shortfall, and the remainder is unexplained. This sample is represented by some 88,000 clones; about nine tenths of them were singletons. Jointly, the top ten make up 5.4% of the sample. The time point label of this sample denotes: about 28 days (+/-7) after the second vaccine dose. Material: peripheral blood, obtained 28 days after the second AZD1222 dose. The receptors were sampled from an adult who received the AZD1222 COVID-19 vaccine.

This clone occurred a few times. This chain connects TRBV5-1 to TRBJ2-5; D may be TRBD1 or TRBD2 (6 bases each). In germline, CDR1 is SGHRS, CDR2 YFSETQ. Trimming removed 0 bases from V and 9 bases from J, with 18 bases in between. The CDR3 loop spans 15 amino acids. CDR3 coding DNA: TGCGCCAGCAGCTTGGACATCGGGGGCAGAAGCGCCCAGTACTTC. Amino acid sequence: CASSLDIGGRSAQYF.

The DNA for the CDR3 is TGTGCCAGCAGTTACTCAGAGGGATTGGGAAACACCATATATTTT. This gives the protein CASSYSEGLGNTIYF. This chain links TRBV6-6 with TRBJ1-3; D is unclear. Germline CDR1 and CDR2: MNHNY and SVGAGI (reference sequence). The CDR3 runs to 15 residues. Between the trimmed V and J ends, which lost 0 bases and 4 bases, there was a span of 10 bases.

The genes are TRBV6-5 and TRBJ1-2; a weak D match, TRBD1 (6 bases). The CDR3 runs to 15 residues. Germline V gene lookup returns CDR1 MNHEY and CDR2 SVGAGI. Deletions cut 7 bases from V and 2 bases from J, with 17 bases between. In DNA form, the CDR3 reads TGTGCCAGCACGAGAAACCGGGACACGAACTATGGCTACACCTTC. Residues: CASTRNRDTNYGYTF.

CDR3: CASSQAPAPQYF. As DNA, the CDR3 is TGTGCCAGCAGCCAAGCCCCCGCGCCGCAGTATTTT. The genes are TRBV14 and TRBJ2-3; D unclear. With 1 base removed from V and 10 bases from J, the gap between germline ends came to 9 bases. CDR1 and CDR2 (germline): SGHDN, FVKESK. CDR3 length: 12 amino acids.

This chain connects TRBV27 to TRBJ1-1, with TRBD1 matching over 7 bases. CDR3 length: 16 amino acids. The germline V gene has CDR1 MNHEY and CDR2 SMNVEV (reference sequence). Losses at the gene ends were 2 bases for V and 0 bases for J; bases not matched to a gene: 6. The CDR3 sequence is CASSLRGTALNTEAFF. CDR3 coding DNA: TGTGCCAGCAGTTTAAGGGGGACAGCCTTGAACACTGAAGCTTTCTTT.

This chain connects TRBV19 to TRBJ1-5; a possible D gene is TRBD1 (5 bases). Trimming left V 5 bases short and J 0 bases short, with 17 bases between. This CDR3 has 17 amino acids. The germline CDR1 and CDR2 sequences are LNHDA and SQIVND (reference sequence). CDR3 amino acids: CASSFLSGADSNQPQHF. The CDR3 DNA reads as TGTGCCAGTAGTTTCCTCTCCGGGGCAGATAGCAATCAGCCCCAGCATTTT.

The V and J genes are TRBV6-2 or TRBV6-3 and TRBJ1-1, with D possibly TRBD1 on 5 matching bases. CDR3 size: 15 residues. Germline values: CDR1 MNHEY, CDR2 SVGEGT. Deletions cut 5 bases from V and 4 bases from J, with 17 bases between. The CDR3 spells CASSEPSRAFTEAFF. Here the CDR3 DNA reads TGTGCCAGCAGTGAGCCTTCCAGGGCCTTCACTGAAGCTTTCTTT.

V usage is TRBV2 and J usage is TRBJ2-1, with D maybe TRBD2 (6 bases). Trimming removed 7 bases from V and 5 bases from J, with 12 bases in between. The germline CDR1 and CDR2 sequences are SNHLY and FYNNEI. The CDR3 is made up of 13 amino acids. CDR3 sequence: CASNGGTNNEQFF. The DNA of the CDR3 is TGTGCCAGCAACGGCGGGACCAACAATGAGCAGTTCTTC.

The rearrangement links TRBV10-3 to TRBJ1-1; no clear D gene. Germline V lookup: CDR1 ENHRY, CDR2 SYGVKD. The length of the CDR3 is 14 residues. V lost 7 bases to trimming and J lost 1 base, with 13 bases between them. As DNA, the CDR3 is TGTGCCATCAAGTATCGTCCAGAGAACACTGAAGCTTTCTTT. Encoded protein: CAIKYRPENTEAFF.

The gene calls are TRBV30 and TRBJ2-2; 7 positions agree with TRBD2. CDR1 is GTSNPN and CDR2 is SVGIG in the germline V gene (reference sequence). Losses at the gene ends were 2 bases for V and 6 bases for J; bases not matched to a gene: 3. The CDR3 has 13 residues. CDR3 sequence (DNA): TGTGCCTGGAGTTCGGGACTACCCGGGGAGCTGTTTTTT. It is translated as CAWSSGLPGELFF. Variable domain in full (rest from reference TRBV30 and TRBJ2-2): SQTIHQWPATLVQPVGSPLSLECTVEGTSNPNLYWYRQAAGRGLQLLFYSVGIGQISSEVPQNLSASRPQDRQFILSSKKLLLSDSGFYLCAWSSGLPGELFFGEGSRLTVL.

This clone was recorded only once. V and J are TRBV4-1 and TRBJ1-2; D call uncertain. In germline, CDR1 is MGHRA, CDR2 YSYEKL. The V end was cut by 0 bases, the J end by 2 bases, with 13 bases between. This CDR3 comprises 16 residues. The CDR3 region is CASSQEQRGVNYGYTF. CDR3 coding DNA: TGCGCCAGCAGCCAAGAACAACGGGGAGTCAACTATGGCTACACCTTC.

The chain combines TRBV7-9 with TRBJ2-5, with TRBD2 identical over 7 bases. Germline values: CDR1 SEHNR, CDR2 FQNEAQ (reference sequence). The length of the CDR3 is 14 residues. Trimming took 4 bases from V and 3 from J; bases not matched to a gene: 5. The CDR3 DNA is TGTGCCAGCAGCTCACCCCGGGAGGAAGAGACCCAGTACTTC. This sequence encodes CASSSPREEETQYF.

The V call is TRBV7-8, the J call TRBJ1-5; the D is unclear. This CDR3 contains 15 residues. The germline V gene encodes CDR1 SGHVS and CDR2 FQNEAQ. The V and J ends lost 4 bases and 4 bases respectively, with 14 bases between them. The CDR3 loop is CASSSGSRLNQPQHF. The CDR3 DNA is TGTGCCAGCAGCTCCGGGTCCCGATTAAATCAGCCCCAGCATTTT.

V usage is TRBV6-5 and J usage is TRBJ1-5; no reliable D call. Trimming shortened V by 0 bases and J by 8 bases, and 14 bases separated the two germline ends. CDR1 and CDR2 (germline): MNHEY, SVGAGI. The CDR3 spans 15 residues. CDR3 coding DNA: TGTGCCAGCAGTTACTCCGAAGACCGTACGGAGCCCCAGCATTTT. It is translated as CASSYSEDRTEPQHF.

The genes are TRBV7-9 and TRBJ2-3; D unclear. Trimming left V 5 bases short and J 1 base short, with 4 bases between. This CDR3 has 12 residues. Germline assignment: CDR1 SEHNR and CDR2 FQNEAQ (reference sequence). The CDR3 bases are TGTGCCAGCAGCCCCCGCACAGATACGCAGTATTTT. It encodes CASSPRTDTQYF.

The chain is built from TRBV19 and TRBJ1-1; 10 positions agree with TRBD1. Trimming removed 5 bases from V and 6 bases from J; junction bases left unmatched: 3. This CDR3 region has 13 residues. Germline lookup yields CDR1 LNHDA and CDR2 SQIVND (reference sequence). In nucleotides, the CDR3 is TGTGCCAGTAGTGTGACAGGGGGCGCTGAAGCTTTCTTT. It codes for CASSVTGGAEAFF.

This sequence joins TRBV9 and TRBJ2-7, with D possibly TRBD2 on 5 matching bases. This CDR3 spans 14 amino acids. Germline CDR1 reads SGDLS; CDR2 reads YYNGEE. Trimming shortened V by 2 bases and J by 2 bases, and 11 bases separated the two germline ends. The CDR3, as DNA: TGTGCCAGCAGCGTTACCGACGGGACCTACGAGCAGTACTTC. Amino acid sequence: CASSVTDGTYEQYF.

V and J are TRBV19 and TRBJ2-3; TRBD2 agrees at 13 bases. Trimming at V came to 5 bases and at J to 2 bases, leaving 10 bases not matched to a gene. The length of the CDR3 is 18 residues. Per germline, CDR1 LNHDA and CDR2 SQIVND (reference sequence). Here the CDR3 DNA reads TGTGCCAGTAGTCTGAGACAGGGACTAGCGGGACCCACAGATACGCAGTATTTT. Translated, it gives CASSLRQGLAGPTDTQYF. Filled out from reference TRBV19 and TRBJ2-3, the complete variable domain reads DGGITQSPKYLFRKEGQNVTLSCEQNLNHDAMYWYRQDPGQGLRLIYYSQIVNDFQKGDIAEGYSVSREKKESFPLTVTSAQKNPTAFYLCASSLRQGLAGPTDTQYFGPGTRLTVL.

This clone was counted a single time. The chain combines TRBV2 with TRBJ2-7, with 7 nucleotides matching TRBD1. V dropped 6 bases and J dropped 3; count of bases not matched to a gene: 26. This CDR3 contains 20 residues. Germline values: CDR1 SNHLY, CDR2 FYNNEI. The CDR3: CASRGHLPVSTGVDLYEQYF. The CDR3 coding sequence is TGTGCCAGCAGGGGACACCTCCCAGTTAGTACAGGGGTCGACCTCTACGAGCAGTACTTC.

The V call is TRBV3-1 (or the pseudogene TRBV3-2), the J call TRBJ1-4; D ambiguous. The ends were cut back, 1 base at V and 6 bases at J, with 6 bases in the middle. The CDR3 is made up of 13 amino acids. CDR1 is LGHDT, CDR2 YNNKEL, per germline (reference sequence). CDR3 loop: CASSQGTHEKLFF. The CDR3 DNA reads TGTGCCAGCAGCCAAGGCACACATGAAAAACTGTTTTTT.

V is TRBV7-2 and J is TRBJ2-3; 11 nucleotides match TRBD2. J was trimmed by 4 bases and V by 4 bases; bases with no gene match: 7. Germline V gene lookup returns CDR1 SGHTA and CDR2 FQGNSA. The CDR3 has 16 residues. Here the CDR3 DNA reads TGTGCCAGCAGCTGGGCCGGGACTAGCGGAGCAGATACGCAGTATTTT. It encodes CASSWAGTSGADTQYF.

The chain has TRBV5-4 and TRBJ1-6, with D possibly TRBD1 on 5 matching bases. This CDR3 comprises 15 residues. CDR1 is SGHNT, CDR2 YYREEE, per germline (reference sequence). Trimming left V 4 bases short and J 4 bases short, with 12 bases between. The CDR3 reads CASSILGDYNSPLHF. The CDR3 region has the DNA TGTGCCAGCAGCATACTGGGGGATTATAATTCACCCCTCCACTTT. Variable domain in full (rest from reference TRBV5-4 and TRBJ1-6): ETGVTQSPTHLIKTRGQQVTLRCSSQSGHNTVSWYQQALGQGPQFIFQYYREEENGRGNFPPRFSGLQFPNYSSELNVNALELDDSALYLCASSILGDYNSPLHFGNGTRLTVT.

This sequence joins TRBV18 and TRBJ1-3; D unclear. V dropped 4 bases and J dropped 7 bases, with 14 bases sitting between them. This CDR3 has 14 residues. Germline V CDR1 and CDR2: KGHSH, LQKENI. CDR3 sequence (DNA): TGTGCCAGCTCACTACCCGGTGCAGTGAACACCATATATTTT. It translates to CASSLPGAVNTIYF.

CDR3 sequence (DNA): TGTGCCAGCAGTTACCACTCCGGTACACGCGATCAGCCCCAGCATTTT. Translating it yields CASSYHSGTRDQPQHF. J is TRBJ1-5 and V is TRBV6-2 or TRBV6-3, with no clear D. CDR3 length equals 16 residues. Germline V gene data show CDR1 as MNHEY and CDR2 as SVGEGT. The V end was cut by 2 bases, the J end by 5 bases, with 16 bases between.

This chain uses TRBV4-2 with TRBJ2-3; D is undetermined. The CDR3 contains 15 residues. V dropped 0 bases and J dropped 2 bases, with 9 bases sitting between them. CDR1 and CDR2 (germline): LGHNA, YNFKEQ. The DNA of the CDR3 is TGTGCCAGCAGCCAAGATGGAACAGTCACAGATACGCAGTATTTT. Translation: CASSQDGTVTDTQYF.

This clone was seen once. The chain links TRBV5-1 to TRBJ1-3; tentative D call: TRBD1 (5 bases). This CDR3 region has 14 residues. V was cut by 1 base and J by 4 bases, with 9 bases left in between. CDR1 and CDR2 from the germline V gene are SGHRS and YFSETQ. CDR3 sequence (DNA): TGCGCCAGCAGCTTGATAGGGGCCGGAAACACCATATATTTT. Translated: CASSLIGAGNTIYF.

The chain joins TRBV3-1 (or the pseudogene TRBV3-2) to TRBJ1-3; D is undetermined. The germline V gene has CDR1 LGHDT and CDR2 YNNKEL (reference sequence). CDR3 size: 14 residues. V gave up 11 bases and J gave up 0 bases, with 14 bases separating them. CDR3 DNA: TGTGCCGTCACCCCAGGATTCTCTGGAAACACCATATATTTT. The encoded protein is CAVTPGFSGNTIYF.